This T cell receptor beta chain was sequenced during a study of Graves' ophthalmopathy and Graves' hyperthyroidism. In its sample, this clonotype was seen many times. Investigators amplified TCR beta CDR3 regions from RNA transcripts. HTBI-primed RT-PCR formed the first round, and a multiplex PCR formed the second. Using its own MiXCR run on the multiplex PCR reads, TCRdb lists one record per CDR3 protein. The table records some 750,000 distinct CDR3 sequences, 40% of them present only once. For donors with ophthalmopathy, the disease showed moderate-to-severe activity, reached CAS ≥3 and NOSPECS ≥4, and had lasted under 3 months. Clinicians made diagnoses from clinical symptoms, serum thyroxine, TRAb, thyroid ultrasound and orbital computed tomography. The V end was cut by 2 bases, the J end by 5 bases, with 14 bases between. This CDR3 has 15 residues. In germline, CDR1 is KGHDR, CDR2 SFDVKD.

The V and J genes are TRBV24-1 and TRBJ1-2; maybe TRBD1 (6 bases). The sequence was collected from an adult man with Graves' ophthalmopathy. Source material: peripheral blood. CDR3 sequence (DNA): TGTGCCACCAGTGATTCGACGGAAGGGGGATATGGCTACACCTTC. It yields the protein CATSDSTEGGYGYTF.